This TCR beta chain is from a study of T cells in Graves' hyperthyroidism and ophthalmopathy. Whole-study results and caveats: Ophthalmopathy was told apart from stable hyperthyroidism by a 13 V-J model. Model output signaled ophthalmopathy a median roughly 6 months ahead of onset. Blood held most thyroid clonotypes expanded above 0.001 frequency.

Amplified regions were TCR beta CDR3 sequences from RNA transcripts. The study used the HTBI primer set for a first-round RT-PCR of the TCR CDR3. TCRdb used MiXCR to reprocess the multiplex PCR reads, holding one entry per CDR3 protein. The sample contains 600,000 or so distinct CDR3 sequences, about 43% of which appear only once. Newly diagnosed hyperthyroidism patients aged 18 to 65 years had disease lasting under 2 months. Germline CDR1 reads MNHEY; CDR2 reads SVGAGI. Trimming took off 4 bases at V and 0 bases at J, with 12 bases between the two ends. CDR3 length equals 15 residues. This clonotype occurred once. Its antigen remains unknown.

The sequenced sample was peripheral blood or thyroid tissue (not recorded which). The sequence came from a woman younger than 35 with Graves' hyperthyroidism. The chain carries TRBV6-5 and TRBJ1-1; D not resolved. The CDR3 protein is CASSSFGRVNTEAFF. In nucleotides, the CDR3 is TGTGCCAGCAGTTCTTTCGGAAGGGTGAACACTGAAGCTTTCTTT.